A single sample is the source of the 20 T cell receptor beta chains below, sequenced in a study of cytomegalovirus exposure and HLA in healthy donors. The PCR was carried out with 60 Vbeta primers and 13 Jbeta primers. Sequencing was performed with immunoSEQ multiplex PCR; in TCRdb, only in-frame clones are kept and a portion is missing. The table includes roughly 120,000 clones, 6.5% to 9.5% detected once. The sequenced sample was PBMCs. The receptors shown here come from a woman aged 40 to 55 in good health and CMV-seropositive.

The V and J genes are TRBV7-9 and TRBJ2-2; D remains unclear. The germline gives CDR1 SEHNR, CDR2 FQNEAQ (reference sequence). Trimming removed 3 bases from V and 0 bases from J, with 14 bases in between. This CDR3 region has 17 residues. The CDR3 DNA reads as TGTGCCAGCAGCTTCCCCGCTGACAAAGCGAACACCGGGGAGCTGTTTTTT. Translation: CASSFPADKANTGELFF.

This clone has only a few counts. The chain joins TRBV9 to TRBJ2-7, with 7 bases fitting TRBD2. The germline gives CDR1 SGDLS, CDR2 YYNGEE. CDR3 size: 13 residues. V shed 4 bases, J shed 3 bases, and the junction held 4 bases outside the gene matches. CDR3: CASSLWGGYEQYF. The DNA of the CDR3 is TGTGCCAGCAGCCTCTGGGGGGGCTACGAGCAGTACTTC.

V and J are TRBV30 and TRBJ2-7; no definite D call. The CDR3 spans 13 residues. From germline, CDR1 is GTSNPN and CDR2 SVGIG (reference sequence). V lost 4 bases, J lost 0 bases, and 10 bases lay in between. The CDR3 sequence is CAWKRGSSYEQYF. The CDR3, as DNA: TGTGCCTGGAAGAGAGGCAGCTCCTACGAGCAGTACTTC. The full variable domain, rest sourced from reference TRBV30 and TRBJ2-7, is SQTIHQWPATLVQPVGSPLSLECTVEGTSNPNLYWYRQAAGRGLQLLFYSVGIGQISSEVPQNLSASRPQDRQFILSSKKLLLSDSGFYLCAWKRGSSYEQYFGPGTRLTVT.

This clone was recorded a few times. This sequence joins TRBV30 and TRBJ1-2; 7 nucleotides align to TRBD1. Germline CDR1 reads GTSNPN; CDR2 reads SVGIG (reference sequence). Trimming cost V 4 bases and J 1 base; bases outside gene matches: 3. The CDR3 loop spans 13 amino acids. The CDR3 loop reads CAWTPGGNYGYTF. The DNA of the CDR3 is TGTGCCTGGACCCCAGGGGGTAACTATGGCTACACCTTC.

This chain joins TRBV27 and TRBJ2-7; D might be TRBD1 (5 bases). V was cut by 6 bases and J by 2 bases, with 11 bases left in between. The CDR3 is made up of 13 amino acids. Per the germline V gene, CDR1 is MNHEY and CDR2 is SMNVEV (reference sequence). For the CDR3, the DNA is TGTGCCAGCAGAGGGGCTGGCCCCTACGAGCAGTACTTC. Its translation is CASRGAGPYEQYF.

The gene calls are TRBV10-1 and TRBJ1-1; 7 bases align to TRBD1. CDR1 is WNHNN and CDR2 is SYGVQD in the germline V gene (reference sequence). This CDR3 contains 15 residues. Unmatched junction bases numbered 1, after V lost 0 bases and J lost 0 bases. The CDR3 loop reads CASSESDRLNTEAFF. The CDR3 DNA reads TGCGCCAGCAGTGAGTCGGACAGGCTGAACACTGAAGCTTTCTTT.

V is TRBV7-2 and J is TRBJ2-1; D is unclear. Trimming stripped 1 base from V and 5 bases from J, with 6 bases between. Germline CDR1 is SGHTA and CDR2 is FQGNSA. This CDR3 comprises 13 residues. The CDR3 here is CASSLGRNNEQFF. The DNA of the CDR3 is TGTGCCAGCAGCTTAGGTCGTAACAATGAGCAGTTCTTC.

The J gene is TRBJ2-1, the V gene TRBV1; no DNA check was done on the table's D call, TRBD1. TRBV1 is termed a pseudogene. This CDR3 comprises 19 residues. The chain's CDR3 is CTSSQQGGGSRELNNEQFF. In DNA form, the CDR3 reads TGCACCAGCAGCCAACAGGGGGGTGGGTCCCGAGAGCTTAACAATGAGCAGTTCTTC.

A word on this clone: One end of the junction does not line up with germline, which may come from a read error. This chain links TRBV6-1 with TRBJ1-3; D unclear. Germline assignment: CDR1 MNHNS and CDR2 SASEGT. The CDR3 spans 20 residues. The CDR3 spells CASSEAVRHGPIGSGNAIYF. The CDR3 DNA reads as TGTGCCAGCAGTGAAGCGGTTCGACACGGCCCGATAGGATCTGGAAACGCCATATATTTT.

This clone was observed a few times. The V gene is TRBV2, the J gene TRBJ1-1; 7 bases map to TRBD1. The CDR3 has 13 amino acids. Germline V lookup: CDR1 SNHLY, CDR2 FYNNEI. After removal of 4 bases from V and 4 bases from J, the junction contained 3 bases not matched to a gene. This CDR3 reads CASSGQGVTEAFF. The CDR3 nucleotides are TGTGCCAGCAGTGGTCAGGGGGTCACTGAAGCTTTCTTT.

This clone has just a few counts. This chain joins TRBV5-1 and TRBJ2-1; 11 nucleotides agree with TRBD2. This CDR3 has 17 residues. The germline V gene encodes CDR1 SGHRS and CDR2 YFSETQ. Germline trimming cut 0 bases from V and 2 bases from J; bases unmatched to any gene: 4. The CDR3 spells CASSLGISGGAYNEQFF. In DNA, the CDR3 is TGCGCCAGCAGCTTGGGAATTAGCGGGGGGGCCTACAATGAGCAGTTCTTC.

The rearrangement joins TRBV11-2 to TRBJ1-5; D might be TRBD1 (6 bases). Germline CDR1 is SGHAT and CDR2 is FQNNGV. The V gene lost 5 bases and the J gene lost 0 bases, with 11 bases spanning the gap. CDR3 length: 15 amino acids. The CDR3 spells CASSPGQYSNQPQHF. For the CDR3, the DNA is TGTGCCAGCAGCCCTGGACAGTATAGCAATCAGCCCCAGCATTTT.

This clone has a handful of counts. The V and J genes are TRBV2 and TRBJ1-4, with 10 bases aligning to TRBD1. The junction had 4 bases not matched to a gene; V was cut back by 4 bases and J by 8 bases. CDR3 size: 14 residues. In germline, CDR1 is SNHLY, CDR2 FYNNEI. This CDR3 is CASSGQGAREKLFF. The CDR3 coding sequence is TGTGCCAGCAGTGGACAGGGGGCTAGGGAAAAACTGTTTTTT.

This clone showed up just a few times. The chain carries TRBV5-1 and TRBJ1-3; tentatively, D is TRBD1 (5 bases). CDR1 and CDR2 from the germline V gene are SGHRS and YFSETQ. Trimming cost V 2 bases and J 3 bases, with 9 bases left between them. The CDR3 is 14 residues long. CDR3 amino acids: CASSLGDLGNTIYF. The DNA of the CDR3 is TGCGCCAGCAGCTTAGGGGATCTTGGAAACACCATATATTTT.

The chain joins TRBV10-1 to TRBJ2-1, with D possibly matching TRBD1 (5 bases). The germline V and J ends were trimmed by 5 bases and 9 bases, with 11 bases remaining between them. Germline V CDR1 and CDR2: WNHNN, SYGVQD (reference sequence). CDR3 length: 12 residues. CDR3: CASSFQGGEQFF. The CDR3 nucleotides read TGCGCCAGCAGTTTTCAGGGCGGTGAGCAGTTCTTC.

This clone showed up just a few times. This rearrangement joins TRBV28 to TRBJ1-4, with TRBD1 matching 7 bases. This CDR3 comprises 16 residues. Germline V CDR1 and CDR2: MDHEN, SYDVKM. Trimming cost V 6 bases and J 4 bases; bases outside gene matches: 11. This CDR3 is CASSVRRGRGNEKLFF. CDR3 DNA sequence: TGTGCCAGCAGCGTTCGGAGGGGGCGAGGTAATGAAAAACTGTTTTTT. The whole variable domain, filled in from reference TRBV28 and TRBJ1-4, reads DVKVTQSSRYLVKRTGEKVFLECVQDMDHENMFWYRQDPGLGLRLIYFSYDVKMKEKGDIPEGYSVSREKKERFSLILESASTNQTSMYLCASSVRRGRGNEKLFFGSGTQLSVL.

The V and J genes are TRBV18 and TRBJ1-6; unclear D gene. The CDR3 runs 15 residues. Between the trimmed V and J ends, which lost 6 bases and 8 bases, there was a span of 17 bases. The V gene's germline CDR1 is KGHSH and CDR2 LQKENI. The DNA of the CDR3 is TGTGCCAGCTCTCCCCTGGAGGGCCCGGATTCACCCCTCCACTTT. It yields the protein CASSPLEGPDSPLHF. The full variable domain, rest sourced from reference TRBV18 and TRBJ1-6, is NAGVMQNPRHLVRRRGQEARLRCSPMKGHSHVYWYRQLPEEGLKFMVYLQKENIIDESGMPKERFSAEFPKEGPSILRIQQVVRGDSAAYFCASSPLEGPDSPLHFGNGTRLTVT.

This clone came up a few times. The junction differs from germline at one of its ends, possibly a read error. The chain is built from TRBV7-8 and TRBJ1-1, with D tentatively TRBD1 (5 bases). The CDR3 runs to 13 residues. The germline gives CDR1 SGHVS, CDR2 FQNEAQ. CDR3 sequence (DNA): TGTGCCAGCAGCTTAGCGTGGGGCACTGAAGCTTTATTT. Its protein is CASSLAWGTEALF. The complete variable domain, with remaining parts taken from reference TRBV7-8 and TRBJ1-1, reads GAGVSQSPRYKVAKRGQDVALRCDPISGHVSLFWYQQALGQGPEFLTYFQNEAQLDKSGLPSDRFFAERPEGSVSTLKIQRTQQEDSAVYLCASSLAWGTEALFGQGTRLTVV.

This clone was observed a few times. The gene calls are TRBV6-1 and TRBJ2-7, with a weak D call TRBD1 (6 bases). The germline CDR1 and CDR2 sequences are MNHNS and SASEGT. This CDR3 is 14 amino acids long. Trimming removed 2 bases from V and 3 bases from J, with 11 bases in between. CDR3 residues: CASSESQGIYEQYF. CDR3 sequence (DNA): TGTGCCAGCAGTGAATCCCAGGGGATCTACGAGCAGTACTTC.

This clone has only a few counts. The identical CDR3 is also encoded by other nucleotide sequences in the sample. This sequence joins TRBV7-9 and TRBJ1-5; D unresolved. The CDR3 loop spans 14 amino acids. The germline CDR1 and CDR2 sequences are SEHNR and FQNEAQ (reference sequence). Trimming cost V 3 bases and J 3 bases, with 9 bases left between them. CDR3 nucleotides: TGTGCCAGCAGCTTCACGGGATTCAATCAGCCCCAGCATTTT. Its protein is CASSFTGFNQPQHF.